These 32 T cell receptor beta chains share one sample of origin, sequenced in a study of cytomegalovirus exposure and HLA in healthy donors. Both 60 Vbeta primers and 13 Jbeta primers went into the PCR. Measured with immunoSEQ multiplex PCR; TCRdb has only the in-frame clones, and not every one. The sample shows some 190,000 clones, about 85% of them seen only once. The sequenced material came from PBMCs. These TCRs come from a girl aged 10 to 17 in good health and CMV-seropositive.

The CDR3 here is CASSPTSGSTDTQYF. The DNA of the CDR3 is TGTGCCAGCAGTCCGACTAGCGGGAGCACAGATACGCAGTATTTT. The chain recombines TRBV2 with TRBJ2-3, with 10 bases matching TRBD2. CDR1 and CDR2 (germline): SNHLY, FYNNEI. J was trimmed by 0 bases and V by 5 bases; bases with no gene match: 2. The CDR3 runs to 15 residues.

The rearrangement links TRBV25-1 to TRBJ1-3; possibly TRBD1 for D (5 bases). Trimming stripped 2 bases from V and 4 bases from J, with 12 bases between. The CDR3 spans 15 residues. CDR1 is MGHDK and CDR2 is SYGVNS in the germline V gene. DNA for the CDR3: TGTGCCAGCAGTGAACGCGGGGGGTTAGGAAACACCATATATTTT. Protein: CASSERGGLGNTIYF.

The J gene is TRBJ2-5, the V gene TRBV9; 7 bases align to TRBD2. V trimming: 3 bases; J trimming: 4 bases; junction bases outside the gene matches: 9. The CDR3 is 15 amino acids. In germline, CDR1 is SGDLS, CDR2 YYNGEE. In DNA, the CDR3 is TGTGCCAGCAGCGCGGGGGGAGGTGATGGAGAGACCCAGTACTTC. Amino acid sequence: CASSAGGGDGETQYF.

The chain links TRBV5-4 to TRBJ1-3; 9 bases are a match to TRBD1. CDR3 length: 16 amino acids. Germline CDR1 and CDR2: SGHNT and YYREEE (reference sequence). V dropped 1 base and J dropped 4; count of bases not matched to a gene: 6. As DNA, the CDR3 is TGTGCCAGCAGCTTGAACAGGGGGCTGGGAGGAAACACCATATATTTT. It specifies CASSLNRGLGGNTIYF.

With respect to this clone: An end of the junction differs from the germline gene, which may be a read error. This chain joins TRBV2 and TRBJ1-2; D gene uncertain. The CDR3 length is 14 residues. Germline CDR1 SNHLY, CDR2 FYNNEI. The CDR3 coding sequence is TGTGCCAGCAGGGAAGAGAGAGGGAGCTATGGCTACACCTTC. This gives the protein CASREERGSYGYTF.

This clone showed up just a few times. J is TRBJ1-1 and V is TRBV5-1, with D possibly matching TRBD1 (6 bases). Germline-derived CDR1 and CDR2 are SGHRS and YFSETQ. V was trimmed by 4 bases and J by 1 base, leaving 14 bases between them. The CDR3 is 15 residues long. The CDR3 sequence is CASSPTPTGNTEAFF. CDR3 DNA: TGCGCCAGCAGCCCTACTCCGACAGGGAACACTGAAGCTTTCTTT. Full variable domain (outside the CDR3, taken from reference TRBV5-1 and TRBJ1-1): KAGVTQTPRYLIKTRGQQVTLSCSPISGHRSVSWYQQTPGQGLQFLFEYFSETQRNKGNFPGRFSGRQFSNSRSEMNVSTLELGDSALYLCASSPTPTGNTEAFFGQGTRLTVV.

This sequence joins TRBV5-4 and TRBJ1-1; 8 bases are a match to TRBD1. V lost 4 bases, J lost 1 base, and 3 bases stayed unmatched. Germline V gene lookup returns CDR1 SGHNT and CDR2 YYREEE (reference sequence). The CDR3 length is 14 residues. In DNA, the CDR3 is TGTGCCAGCAGCATAGGACAGGGGAACACTGAAGCTTTCTTT. Amino acid sequence: CASSIGQGNTEAFF.

The chain employs TRBV29-1 and TRBJ2-1, with a tentative D call TRBD1 (6 bases). The CDR3 consists of 13 residues. Trimming shortened V by 4 bases and J by 4 bases, and 11 bases separated the two germline ends. Per germline, CDR1 SQVTM and CDR2 ANQGSEA. The CDR3 sequence: CSVAGQNYNEQFF. CDR3 bases: TGCAGCGTTGCTGGACAGAATTACAATGAGCAGTTCTTC.

The gene calls are TRBV27 and TRBJ2-7; 11 bases fit TRBD2. The ends lost 5 bases at V and 1 base at J; junction bases unmatched: 10. Germline V gene data show CDR1 as MNHEY and CDR2 as SMNVEV (reference sequence). The CDR3 totals 17 residues. The CDR3: CASSELAGGKMSYEQYF. DNA for the CDR3: TGTGCCAGCAGTGAGTTAGCGGGAGGGAAGATGTCCTACGAGCAGTACTTC.

This clone appeared a single time. The J gene is TRBJ2-1, the V gene TRBV29-1; TRBD1 matches 10 bases. The CDR3 covers 22 residues. V dropped 0 bases and J dropped 6; count of bases not matched to a gene: 26. The germline V gene has CDR1 SQVTM and CDR2 ANQGSEA. The CDR3 sequence is CSVEDFLSGTGVVVVMGNEQFF. The CDR3 DNA is TGCAGCGTTGAAGATTTCCTGAGTGGGACAGGGGTAGTGGTGGTGATGGGCAATGAGCAGTTCTTC.

This clone was seen only a few times. One end of the junction does not line up with germline, which may come from a read error. The chain joins TRBV7-7 to TRBJ2-1, with 7 bases that match TRBD2. Germline CDR1 is SSHAT and CDR2 is FNYEAQ (reference sequence). CDR3 length equals 14 residues. CDR3: CASTGGRVVDEQFF. In DNA, the CDR3 is TGTGCTAGCACGGGGGGACGGGTAGTTGATGAGCAGTTCTTC.

J is TRBJ2-3 and V is TRBV27; 11 positions agree with TRBD2. Germline values: CDR1 MNHEY, CDR2 SMNVEV (reference sequence). This CDR3 spans 19 amino acids. The junction had 12 bases not matched to a gene; V was cut back by 2 bases and J by 2 bases. CDR3 coding DNA: TGTGCCAGCAGTTTAGTGACTAGCGGGATCCCCAGCCCCACAGATACGCAGTATTTT. This codes for CASSLVTSGIPSPTDTQYF.

This rearrangement joins TRBV28 to TRBJ1-1; TRBD1 matches at 8 bases. Germline V lookup: CDR1 MDHEN, CDR2 SYDVKM. The ends lost 6 bases at V and 4 bases at J; junction bases unmatched: 1. The CDR3 loop spans 12 amino acids. The CDR3 sequence: CASRTGGTEAFF. In DNA form, the CDR3 reads TGTGCCAGCAGAACAGGGGGCACTGAAGCTTTCTTT.

The chain links TRBV19 to TRBJ1-5; 12 nucleotides line up with TRBD1. The germline gives CDR1 LNHDA, CDR2 SQIVND (reference sequence). The CDR3 has 16 amino acids. V lost 3 bases to trimming and J lost 4 bases; unmatched junction nucleotides: 4. The chain's CDR3 is CASSIRDRGRNQPQHF. The CDR3 DNA sequence: TGTGCCAGTAGTATTAGGGACAGGGGGCGGAATCAGCCCCAGCATTTT.

Only a few counts were recorded for this clone. The chain couples TRBV11-2 to TRBJ2-5, with 7 bases identical to TRBD2. CDR3 length: 14 residues. The V segment lost 3 bases and the J segment 5 bases; nucleotides outside the gene matches: 6. Germline V gives CDR1 SGHAT, CDR2 FQNNGV. The CDR3 sequence: CASSFRPGGETQYF. For the CDR3, the DNA is TGTGCCAGCAGCTTTCGTCCGGGAGGCGAGACCCAGTACTTC.

A single count supports this clone. V and J are TRBV25-1 and TRBJ2-3; D is unresolved. There are 16 residues in the CDR3. Germline V CDR1 and CDR2: MGHDK, SYGVNS. Trimming pared 8 bases from V and 0 bases from J, leaving 18 bases between. The CDR3 DNA sequence: TGTGCCAGCTCAACGTGGCGGAGAACTAGCACAGATACGCAGTATTTT. It yields the protein CASSTWRRTSTDTQYF.

This clone showed up just a few times. The chain is built from TRBV19 and TRBJ1-5; tentatively, D is TRBD1 (5 bases). Deletions cut 1 base from V and 5 bases from J, with 12 bases between. The CDR3 has 15 residues. CDR1 and CDR2 from the germline V gene are LNHDA and SQIVND (reference sequence). The CDR3 loop reads CASSIGQGGDQPQHF. The CDR3 DNA follows: TGTGCCAGTAGTATAGGGCAGGGAGGGGATCAGCCCCAGCATTTT.

CDR3 DNA sequence: TGTGCCAGCAGCCCCTGGACAGCAACTAATGAAAAACTGTTTTTT. The encoded protein is CASSPWTATNEKLFF. V usage is TRBV5-6 and J usage is TRBJ1-4; D is possibly TRBD1 (6 bases). Trimming left V 4 bases short and J 0 bases short, with 10 bases between. The length of the CDR3 is 15 residues. Germline V gene data show CDR1 as SGHDT and CDR2 as YYEEEE.

The V gene is TRBV5-6, the J gene TRBJ1-2; 7 nucleotides align to TRBD1. Trimming cost V 4 bases and J 4 bases; bases outside gene matches: 10. Germline CDR1 SGHDT, CDR2 YYEEEE. This CDR3 spans 15 amino acids. CDR3 in DNA: TGTGCCAGCAGCCCTGGCCTGACAGGGACCTATGGCTACACCTTC. Protein: CASSPGLTGTYGYTF.

V gene TRBV6-1 combines with J gene TRBJ2-3; 8 bases are a match to TRBD2. Germline V CDR1 and CDR2: MNHNS, SASEGT. J gave up 4 bases and V 1 base, and 4 bases lay outside the gene matches. The CDR3 length is 15 residues. The CDR3 DNA reads as TGTGCCAGCAGTGAAGTAGCGGGAAGGGCAGATACGCAGTATTTT. Protein sequence: CASSEVAGRADTQYF.

The genes are TRBV6-6 and TRBJ1-1; D ambiguous. V dropped 6 bases and J dropped 1 base, with 12 bases sitting between them. Germline values: CDR1 MNHNY, CDR2 SVGAGI (reference sequence). The CDR3 length is 14 residues. The CDR3 region is CASRLDLENTEAFF. In nucleotides, the CDR3 is TGTGCCAGCAGGCTTGACCTAGAGAACACTGAAGCTTTCTTT.

The J gene is TRBJ1-2, the V gene TRBV27, with D maybe TRBD1 (6 bases). Trimming removed 3 bases at V and 0 bases at J, with 11 bases between. CDR1 MNHEY and CDR2 SMNVEV come from the germline V gene (reference sequence). CDR3 length: 15 residues. The CDR3 region is CASSFMGASNYGYTF. DNA for the CDR3: TGTGCCAGCAGTTTTATGGGGGCGTCTAACTATGGCTACACCTTC.

The rearrangement joins TRBV6-1 to TRBJ2-7; maybe TRBD2 (5 bases). Germline V gives CDR1 MNHNS, CDR2 SASEGT. Between the trimmed V and J ends, which lost 4 bases and 3 bases, there was a span of 13 bases. The CDR3 loop spans 14 amino acids. The CDR3 spells CASSVGGQSYEQYF. The CDR3 coding sequence is TGTGCCAGCAGTGTGGGCGGGCAGAGCTACGAGCAGTACTTC.

In its sample, this clone was seen a few times. The V gene is TRBV6-1, the J gene TRBJ1-1; no clear D gene. CDR1 is MNHNS, CDR2 SASEGT, per germline. Trimming took off 3 bases at V and 3 bases at J, with 8 bases between the two ends. The CDR3 totals 13 residues. The CDR3 sequence is CASSERVDTEAFF. CDR3 in DNA: TGTGCCAGCAGTGAGCGTGTGGACACTGAAGCTTTCTTT.

This chain joins TRBV7-2 and TRBJ1-2; 7 bases fit TRBD1. Germline CDR1 reads SGHTA; CDR2 reads FQGNSA. This CDR3 region has 16 residues. V gave up 3 bases and J gave up 0 bases; unmatched junction bases: 7. CDR3 DNA sequence: TGTGCCAGCAGCTTTGGGGGCGACAGGGCTAACTATGGCTACACCTTC. This codes for CASSFGGDRANYGYTF.

The chain uses TRBV5-6 and TRBJ2-7, with 12 bases that match TRBD2. The length of the CDR3 is 18 residues. V lost 4 bases to trimming and J lost 0 bases; unmatched junction nucleotides: 11. Germline CDR1 is SGHDT and CDR2 is YYEEEE. The CDR3 here is CASSHSSGRAPYSYEQYF. In DNA, the CDR3 is TGTGCCAGCAGCCACTCTAGCGGGAGGGCCCCTTACTCCTACGAGCAGTACTTC.

This clone is a singleton in its sample. This sequence joins TRBV25-1 and TRBJ2-7; 7 positions agree with TRBD1. V shed 0 bases and J 4 bases; nucleotides not matched to a gene: 12. Germline CDR1 and CDR2: MGHDK and SYGVNS. This CDR3 is 17 amino acids long. CDR3 DNA: TGTGCCAGCAGTGAATATATGTCTTCAGGGGGAAAGTACGAGCAGTACTTC. The encoded protein is CASSEYMSSGGKYEQYF.

The chain has TRBV18 and TRBJ1-1; D gene uncertain. Trimming took 0 bases from V and 3 from J, leaving 8 bases between them. Germline V CDR1 and CDR2: KGHSH, LQKENI. The CDR3 contains 14 residues. CDR3 sequence reads: CASSPPNSHTEAFF. The CDR3 DNA is TGTGCCAGCTCACCACCGAACAGTCACACTGAAGCTTTCTTT. The full variable domain, with the rest looked up from reference TRBV18 and TRBJ1-1, is NAGVMQNPRHLVRRRGQEARLRCSPMKGHSHVYWYRQLPEEGLKFMVYLQKENIIDESGMPKERFSAEFPKEGPSILRIQQVVRGDSAAYFCASSPPNSHTEAFFGQGTRLTVV.

The chain is built from TRBV7-2 and TRBJ1-2; D unclear. Germline lookup yields CDR1 SGHTA and CDR2 FQGNSA. CDR3 size: 13 residues. V dropped 6 bases and J dropped 6 bases, with 14 bases sitting between them. The DNA for the CDR3 is TGTGCCAGCAGATTGACGGGTGTCAATGGCTACACCTTC. This encodes CASRLTGVNGYTF.

The rearrangement uses TRBV5-1 and TRBJ2-7, with D possibly matching TRBD2 (6 bases). From germline, CDR1 is SGHRS and CDR2 YFSETQ. This CDR3 region has 15 residues. V lost 3 bases, J lost 2 bases, and 15 bases lay in between. For the CDR3, the DNA is TGCGCCAGCAGCTACTCCGGGACGGGGGCCTACGAGCAGTACTTC. It specifies CASSYSGTGAYEQYF.

This clone was detected once. A junction boundary mismatches the germline segment, possibly from a read error. Other DNA sequences in the sample encode the same CDR3. V gene TRBV15 combines with J gene TRBJ2-5; D may be TRBD1 (5 bases). Germline V gene sequence: CDR1 LNHNV, CDR2 YYDKDF (reference sequence). The CDR3 length is 12 residues. This chain's CDR3 is CATTRQGETQYF. The CDR3 DNA reads TGCGCCACCACCCGGCAGGGTGAGACCCAGTACTTC.

This clone was seen a few times. The genes are TRBV30 and TRBJ2-3; D might be TRBD2 (5 bases). Trimming cost V 0 bases and J 5 bases, with 9 bases left between them. Germline V CDR1 and CDR2: GTSNPN, SVGIG (reference sequence). The CDR3 sequence is 13 residues long. CDR3 sequence: CAWSVSRGDTQYF. CDR3 nucleotide sequence: TGTGCCTGGAGTGTAAGTCGGGGAGATACGCAGTATTTT.